These 14 T cell receptor beta chains originate from one sample sequenced in a study of T cell responses to AZD1222 COVID-19 vaccine. The data were produced by immunoSEQ multiplex PCR, yet TCRdb's version contains in-frame clones alone and is incomplete. The sample lists 150,000 to 200,000 clones, almost 90% occurring once. This material consisted of peripheral blood, taken 28 days after the second AZD1222 dose. The receptors derive from an adult who received the AZD1222 COVID-19 vaccine.

The chain joins TRBV19 to TRBJ1-5; D might be TRBD1 (5 bases). Trimming took 4 bases from V and 5 from J, leaving 9 bases between them. The CDR3 spans 13 residues. Germline CDR1 and CDR2: LNHDA and SQIVND (reference sequence). DNA of the CDR3: TGTGCCAGTAGTACGGACACCCATCAGCCCCAGCATTTT. Protein product: CASSTDTHQPQHF.

The chain joins TRBV9 to TRBJ1-4; D unresolved. CDR1 SGDLS and CDR2 YYNGEE come from the germline V gene. This CDR3 has 14 amino acids. V shed 3 bases and J shed 8 bases, with 14 bases lying between them. This CDR3 is CASSGVERGEKLFF. The CDR3 region has the DNA TGTGCCAGCAGCGGTGTGGAGAGAGGGGAAAAACTGTTTTTT.

The chain couples TRBV25-1 to TRBJ1-1; 7 bases are a match to TRBD1. V was pared by 4 bases and J by 7 bases, with 15 bases of the junction left unmatched. This CDR3 region has 16 residues. Germline V gene data show CDR1 as MGHDK and CDR2 as SYGVNS. The CDR3 DNA reads as TGTGCCAGCAGTGCAGTCTCATTGGGACAGAGACGTGAAGCTTTCTTT. Protein product: CASSAVSLGQRREAFF. Full variable domain (remainder filled in from reference TRBV25-1 and TRBJ1-1): EADIYQTPRYLVIGTGKKITLECSQTMGHDKMYWYQQDPGMELHLIHYSYGVNSTEKGDLSSESTVSRIRTEHFPLTLESARPSHTSQYLCASSAVSLGQRREAFFGQGTRLTVV.

The chain has TRBV5-1 and TRBJ1-2; TRBD1 matches 7 bases. This CDR3 is 15 amino acids long. Germline CDR1 SGHRS, CDR2 YFSETQ. Trimming removed 8 bases from V and 2 bases from J; junction bases left unmatched: 12. CDR3 nucleotide sequence: TGCGCCAGTTGGGACAGATCCATATCCAACTATGGCTACACCTTC. Its translation is CASWDRSISNYGYTF.

In this sample, this clone turned up once. This sequence joins TRBV4-1 and TRBJ2-7; D is unclear. V lost 1 base and J lost 4, with 14 bases in between. Germline V gene data show CDR1 as MGHRA and CDR2 as YSYEKL. This CDR3 has 15 amino acids. The CDR3 spells CASSQVDRVQYEQYF. The DNA for the CDR3 is TGCGCCAGCAGCCAAGTGGATAGGGTTCAGTACGAGCAGTACTTC.

The CDR3 spells CAISALGRSSSYNEQFF. CDR3 DNA sequence: TGTGCCATCAGTGCCCTTGGACGGTCTAGCTCCTACAATGAGCAGTTCTTC. V gene TRBV10-3 combines with J gene TRBJ2-1, with D uncertain. V was clipped by 4 bases and J by 0 bases, with 16 bases between them. The CDR3 covers 17 residues. Germline V gene data show CDR1 as ENHRY and CDR2 as SYGVKD.

The rearrangement joins TRBV7-3 to TRBJ2-7; 8 bases line up with TRBD2. From germline, CDR1 is SGHTA and CDR2 FQGTGA. The CDR3 length is 14 residues. Losses at the gene ends were 3 bases for V and 6 bases for J; bases not matched to a gene: 7. This CDR3 reads CASSLTGGGAEQYF. DNA of the CDR3: TGTGCCAGCAGCTTGACGGGAGGGGGGGCCGAGCAGTACTTC.

The CDR3 nucleotides are TGTGCCAGTAGTCCCTCCGGACAGGGCGTTTACGAGCAGTACTTC. Amino acids: CASSPSGQGVYEQYF. V usage is TRBV19 and J usage is TRBJ2-7, with TRBD1 identical over 8 bases. The CDR3 extends over 15 amino acids. Germline CDR1 is LNHDA and CDR2 is SQIVND (reference sequence). V lost 5 bases, J lost 4 bases, and 10 bases stayed unmatched.

This chain links TRBV3-1 (or the pseudogene TRBV3-2) with TRBJ1-1, with D unresolved. The CDR3 sequence is 15 residues long. V was cut by 1 base and J by 2 bases, with 11 bases left in between. Germline-derived CDR1 and CDR2 are LGHDT and YNNKEL (reference sequence). CDR3: CASSQGRQPNTEAFF. In nucleotides, the CDR3 is TGTGCCAGCAGCCAAGGACGACAACCAAACACTGAAGCTTTCTTT.

V is TRBV4-2 and J is TRBJ2-3, with TRBD1 identical over 7 bases. V lost 9 bases and J lost 2; bases outside the gene matches: 5. The CDR3 consists of 13 residues. The germline gives CDR1 LGHNA, CDR2 YNFKEQ. The CDR3 DNA reads as TGTGCCAGTACAGGGGTATCCACAGATACGCAGTATTTT. This codes for CASTGVSTDTQYF.

This clone showed up just once. The rearrangement uses TRBV6-6 and TRBJ1-1; D is perhaps TRBD1 (5 bases). The CDR3 runs 14 residues. Germline assignment: CDR1 MNHNY and CDR2 SVGAGI (reference sequence). Deletions cut 7 bases from V and 2 bases from J, with 14 bases between. In DNA form, the CDR3 reads TGTGCCAGCACCACTACGGGGGGTAACACTGAAGCTTTCTTT. This translates into CASTTTGGNTEAFF.

The chain is built from TRBV5-8 and TRBJ2-6; D call uncertain. Germline loops: CDR1 SGHTS, CDR2 YDEGEE. V was cut by 2 bases and J by 4 bases, with 10 bases left in between. The CDR3 length is 15 residues. CDR3 bases: TGTGCCAGCAGCTTCGGACGGTTGGGGGCCAACGTCCTGACTTTC. Residues: CASSFGRLGANVLTF.

The V and J genes are TRBV14 and TRBJ2-5; D remains ambiguous. Germline V lookup: CDR1 SGHDN, CDR2 FVKESK. The CDR3 contains 14 residues. Trimming removed 2 bases from V and 4 bases from J, with 11 bases in between. The CDR3 loop is CASSQNTWGETQYF. CDR3 sequence (DNA): TGTGCCAGCAGCCAAAACACATGGGGAGAGACCCAGTACTTC.

The V call is TRBV7-9, the J call TRBJ1-2; perhaps TRBD1 as D (5 bases). Per germline, CDR1 SEHNR and CDR2 FQNEAQ (reference sequence). The CDR3 runs to 15 residues. V was clipped by 2 bases and J by 7 bases, with 17 bases between them. CDR3 sequence reads: CASSLSSGTRSGYTF. The CDR3 DNA is TGTGCCAGCAGCTTATCCTCCGGGACCCGGAGTGGCTACACCTTC.